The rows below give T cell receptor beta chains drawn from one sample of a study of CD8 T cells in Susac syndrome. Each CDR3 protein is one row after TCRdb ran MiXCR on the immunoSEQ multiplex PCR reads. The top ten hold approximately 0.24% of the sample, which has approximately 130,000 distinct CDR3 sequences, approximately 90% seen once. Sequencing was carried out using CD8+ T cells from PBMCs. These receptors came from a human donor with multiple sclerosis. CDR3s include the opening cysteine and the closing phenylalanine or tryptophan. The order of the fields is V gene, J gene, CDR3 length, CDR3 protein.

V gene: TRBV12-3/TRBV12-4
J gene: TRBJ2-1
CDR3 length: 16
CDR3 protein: CASSLPGSDAYNEQFF

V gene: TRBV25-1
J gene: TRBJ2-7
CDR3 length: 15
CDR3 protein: CASSWGTSGAYEQYF

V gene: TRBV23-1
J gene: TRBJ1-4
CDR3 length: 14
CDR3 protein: CASTSTDKNEKLFF

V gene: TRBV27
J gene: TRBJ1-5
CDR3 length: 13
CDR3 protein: CASSLKGGQPQHF

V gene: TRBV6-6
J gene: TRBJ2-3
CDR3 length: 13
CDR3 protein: CASSYSISDTQYF

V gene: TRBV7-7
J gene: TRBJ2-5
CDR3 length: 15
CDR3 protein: CASSVAGGGEETQYF

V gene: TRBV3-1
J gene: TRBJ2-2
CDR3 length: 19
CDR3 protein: CASSQGRRTRTTNTGELFF

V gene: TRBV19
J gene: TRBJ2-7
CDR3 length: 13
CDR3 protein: CASSIGYSYEQYF

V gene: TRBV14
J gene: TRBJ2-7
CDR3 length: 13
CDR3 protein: CASSPLESYEQYF

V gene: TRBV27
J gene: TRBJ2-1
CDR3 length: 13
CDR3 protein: CASSLSEYNEQFF

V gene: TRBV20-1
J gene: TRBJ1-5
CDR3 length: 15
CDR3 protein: CSALTDGYSNQPQHF

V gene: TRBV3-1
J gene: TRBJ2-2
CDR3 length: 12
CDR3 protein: CASSPGAGELFF

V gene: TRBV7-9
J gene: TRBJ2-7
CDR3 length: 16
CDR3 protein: CASSSTRASGTHEQYF

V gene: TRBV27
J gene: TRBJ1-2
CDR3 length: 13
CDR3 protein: CASSADSPHGYTF

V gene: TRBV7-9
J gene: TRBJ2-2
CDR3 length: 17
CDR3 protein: CASSPPLAGVGTGELFF

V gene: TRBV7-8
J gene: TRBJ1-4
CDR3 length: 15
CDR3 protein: CASSSLDRADEKLFF

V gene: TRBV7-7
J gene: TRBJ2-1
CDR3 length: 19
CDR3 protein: CASSLDLAGARGSYNEQFF

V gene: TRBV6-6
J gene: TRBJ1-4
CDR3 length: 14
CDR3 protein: CASGWTGVNEKLFF

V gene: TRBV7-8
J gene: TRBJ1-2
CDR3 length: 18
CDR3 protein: CASSPWGTGTEKGYGYTF

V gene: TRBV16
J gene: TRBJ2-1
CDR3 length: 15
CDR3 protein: CASSQMGGTYNEQFF

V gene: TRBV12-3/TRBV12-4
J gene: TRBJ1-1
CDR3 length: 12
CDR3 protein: CASTWGITEAFF

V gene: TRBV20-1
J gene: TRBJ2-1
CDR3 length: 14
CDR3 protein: CSAMWGLADNEQFF

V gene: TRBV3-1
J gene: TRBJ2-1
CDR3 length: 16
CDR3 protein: CASSLRAGTAYNEQFF

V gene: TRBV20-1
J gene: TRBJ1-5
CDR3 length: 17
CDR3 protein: CSARDLGGGSHNQPQHF

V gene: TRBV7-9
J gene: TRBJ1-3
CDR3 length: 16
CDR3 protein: CASSSAGTNTGNTIYF

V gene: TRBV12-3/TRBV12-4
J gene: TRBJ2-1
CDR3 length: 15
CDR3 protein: CASSPTSGMGNEQFF

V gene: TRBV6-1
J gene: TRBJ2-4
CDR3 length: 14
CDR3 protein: CASRDRERENIQYF

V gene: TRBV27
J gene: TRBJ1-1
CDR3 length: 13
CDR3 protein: CASSFGEYTEAFF

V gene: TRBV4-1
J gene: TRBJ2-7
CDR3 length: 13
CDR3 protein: CASSQGGEDEQYF

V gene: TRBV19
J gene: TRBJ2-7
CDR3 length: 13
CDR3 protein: CASSIGLSYEQYF

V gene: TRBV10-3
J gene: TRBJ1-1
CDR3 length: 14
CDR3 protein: CATTITGEATEAFF

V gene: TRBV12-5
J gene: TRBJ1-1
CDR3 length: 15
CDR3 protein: CASGSGQGVNTEAFF

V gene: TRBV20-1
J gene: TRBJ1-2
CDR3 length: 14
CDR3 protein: CSARDPRADDGYTF

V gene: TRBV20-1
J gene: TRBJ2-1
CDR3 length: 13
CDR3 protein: CSAWDRGRNEQFF

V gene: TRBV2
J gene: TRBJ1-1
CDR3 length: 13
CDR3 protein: CASSEAGITEAFF

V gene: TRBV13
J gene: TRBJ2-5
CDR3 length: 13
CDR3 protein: CASSGGEEETQYF

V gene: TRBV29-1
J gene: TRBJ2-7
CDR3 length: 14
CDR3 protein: CSVEDRATSYEQYF

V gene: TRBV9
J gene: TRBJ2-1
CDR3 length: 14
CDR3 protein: CASSYGQGGHEQFF

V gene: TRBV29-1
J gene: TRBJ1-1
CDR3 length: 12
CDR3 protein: CSVGGPGTEAFF

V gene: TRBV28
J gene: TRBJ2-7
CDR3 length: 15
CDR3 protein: CASSFTGTSPYEQYF

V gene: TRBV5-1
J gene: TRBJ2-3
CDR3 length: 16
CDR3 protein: CASNDGLAGHTDTQYF

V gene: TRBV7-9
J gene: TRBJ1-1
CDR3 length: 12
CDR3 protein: CASRFTSSEAFF

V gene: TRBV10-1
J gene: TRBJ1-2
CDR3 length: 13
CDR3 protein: CASSDTTNYGYTF

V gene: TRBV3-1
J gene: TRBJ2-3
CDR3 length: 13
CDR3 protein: CASSTTSTDTQYF

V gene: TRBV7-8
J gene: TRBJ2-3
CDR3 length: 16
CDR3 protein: CASSPRAGGLADTQYF

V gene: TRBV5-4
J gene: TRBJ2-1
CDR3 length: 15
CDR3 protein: CASSSGQAGGNEQFF

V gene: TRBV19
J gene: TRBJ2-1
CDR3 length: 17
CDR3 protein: CASNSLAGGSSYNEQFF

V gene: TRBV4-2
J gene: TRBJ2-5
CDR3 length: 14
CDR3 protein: CASSQTGYQETQYF

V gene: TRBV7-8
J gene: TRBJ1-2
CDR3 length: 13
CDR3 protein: CASSLLGDNGYTF

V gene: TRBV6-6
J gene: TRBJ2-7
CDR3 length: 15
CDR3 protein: CASSYGREASYEQYF

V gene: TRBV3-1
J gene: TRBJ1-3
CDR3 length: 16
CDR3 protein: CASSGHRASSGNTIYF

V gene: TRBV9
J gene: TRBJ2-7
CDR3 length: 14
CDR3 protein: CASSARDYDYEQYF

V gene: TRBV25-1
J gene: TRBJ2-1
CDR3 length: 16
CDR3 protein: CASSEGTSGKGNEQFF

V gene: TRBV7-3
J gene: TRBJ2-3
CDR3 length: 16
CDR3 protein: CASSSGLAGYTDTQYF

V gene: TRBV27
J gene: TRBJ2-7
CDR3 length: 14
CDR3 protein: CASGSGPDSYEQYF